This T cell receptor beta chain was identified in a study of CD8+ T cells in alopecia areata. In each case, RNA was isolated and then reverse transcribed into cDNA as the sequencing template. The method was immunoSEQ multiplex PCR; TCRdb's version includes in-frame clones alone and lacks a portion of them. The sample records 80,000 to 100,000 clones, 44% being singletons. Treatment specified: oral pan-JAK inhibitor, 5-10 mg twice daily. The germline gives CDR1 SNHLY, CDR2 FYNNEI. V was cut by 3 bases and J by 3 bases, with 12 bases left in between. The CDR3 is 14 residues long. The rearrangement links TRBV2 to TRBJ2-7; a possible D gene is TRBD2 (6 bases). The sequencing here drew on CD8+ T cells sorted from blood, taken at week 24, from a patient treated with tofacitinib. This clonotype was obtained from a human donor with alopecia areata. CDR3 nucleotides: TGTGCCAGCAGTGACGGGACTCTATACTACGAGCAGTACTTC. Its protein product is CASSDGTLYYEQYF. Full variable domain (remainder filled in from reference TRBV2 and TRBJ2-7): EPEVTQTPSHQVTQMGQEVILRCVPISNHLYFYWYRQILGQKVEFLVSFYNNEISEKSEIFDDQFSVERPDGSNFTLKIRSTKLEDSAMYFCASSDGTLYYEQYFGPGTRLTVT.